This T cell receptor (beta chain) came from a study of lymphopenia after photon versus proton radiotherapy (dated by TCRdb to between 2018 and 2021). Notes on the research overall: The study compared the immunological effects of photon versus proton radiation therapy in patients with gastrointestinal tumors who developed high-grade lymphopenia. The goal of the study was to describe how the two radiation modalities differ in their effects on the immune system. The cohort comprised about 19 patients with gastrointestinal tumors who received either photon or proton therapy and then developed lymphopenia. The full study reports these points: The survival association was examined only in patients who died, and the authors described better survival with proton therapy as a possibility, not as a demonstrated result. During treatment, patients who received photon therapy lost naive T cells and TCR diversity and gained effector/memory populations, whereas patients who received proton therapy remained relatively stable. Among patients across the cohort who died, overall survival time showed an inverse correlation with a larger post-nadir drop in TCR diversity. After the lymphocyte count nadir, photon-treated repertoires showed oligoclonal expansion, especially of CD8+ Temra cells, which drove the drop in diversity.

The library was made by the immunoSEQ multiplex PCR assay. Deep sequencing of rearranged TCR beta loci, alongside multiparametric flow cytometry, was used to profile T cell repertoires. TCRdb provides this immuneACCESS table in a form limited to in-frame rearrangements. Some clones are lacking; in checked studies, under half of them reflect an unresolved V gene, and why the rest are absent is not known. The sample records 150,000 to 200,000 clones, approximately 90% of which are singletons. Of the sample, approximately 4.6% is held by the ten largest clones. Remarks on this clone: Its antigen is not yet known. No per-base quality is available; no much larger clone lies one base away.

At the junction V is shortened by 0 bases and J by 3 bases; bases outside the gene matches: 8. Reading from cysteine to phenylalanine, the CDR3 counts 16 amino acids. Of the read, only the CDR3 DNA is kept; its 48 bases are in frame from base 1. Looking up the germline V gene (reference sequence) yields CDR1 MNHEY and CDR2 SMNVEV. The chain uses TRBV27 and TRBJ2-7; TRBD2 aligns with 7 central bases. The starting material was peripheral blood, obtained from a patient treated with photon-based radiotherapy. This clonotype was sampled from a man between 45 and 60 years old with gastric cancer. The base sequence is TGTGCCAGCAGTTTATCGATACTATTAGCGGGCTACGAGCAGTACTTC. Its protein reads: CASSLSILLAGYEQYF.